Below, 4 T cell receptor beta chains from the same sample are listed, as sequenced in a study of CD8 T cells in ankylosing spondylitis. TCRdb fed the 5' RACE reads into MiXCR, producing one record per CDR3 protein. The sample holds 300,000 to 350,000 distinct CDR3 sequences, roughly 20% seen once. Sequenced: blood, either unsorted or a sorted T cell fraction (not recorded which). The receptors were gathered from a female donor with ankylosing spondylitis or in good health (not recorded which).

This clonotype was counted ten times or more. The rearrangement uses TRBV6-6 and TRBJ2-1; 14 bases align to TRBD2. The CDR3 length is 17 residues. The germline CDR1 and CDR2 sequences are MNHNY and SVGAGI (reference sequence). V shed 0 bases and J 3 bases; nucleotides not matched to a gene: 1. DNA of the CDR3: TGTGCCAGCAGTTACTCGGGACTAGCGGGAGTCTACAATGAGCAGTTCTTC. Its translation is CASSYSGLAGVYNEQFF.

This clonotype was detected only a few times. The chain is built from TRBV7-9 and TRBJ1-2; possible D gene TRBD1, 6 bases. Looked up from germline, CDR1 is SEHNR and CDR2 is FQNEAQ (reference sequence). V gave up 1 base and J gave up 6 bases, with 18 bases separating them. The CDR3 contains 16 residues. The CDR3 nucleotides are TGTGCCAGCAGCTTAGATGTAGGGCCGGACAGTAATGGCTACACCTTC. This gives the protein CASSLDVGPDSNGYTF.

This clonotype is a singleton in its sample. V gene TRBV6-1 combines with J gene TRBJ2-5, with D possibly TRBD2 on 5 matching bases. Trimming left V 6 bases short and J 2 bases short, with 16 bases between. The length of the CDR3 is 15 residues. Germline V gene data show CDR1 as MNHNS and CDR2 as SASEGT. The CDR3 bases are TGTGCCAGCAGGCGGGCGACTCGGGGTCAAGAGACCCAGTACTTC. This encodes CASRRATRGQETQYF.

The chain couples TRBV18 to TRBJ2-7; TRBD2 aligns across 10 bases. Germline-derived CDR1 and CDR2 are KGHSH and LQKENI. The CDR3 is 15 amino acids. Trimming at V came to 4 bases and at J to 5 bases, leaving 8 bases not matched to a gene. CDR3 coding DNA: TGTGCCAGCTCACTGTCAACCGGGACTAGCGACGAGCAGTACTTC. Translated: CASSLSTGTSDEQYF.